A single sample gave rise to the 6 T cell receptor beta chains below, sequenced in a study of T cell responses to AZD1222 COVID-19 vaccine. Libraries were prepared by immunoSEQ multiplex PCR; TCRdb keeps only in-frame clonotypes and omits some of them. The data hold roughly 55,000 clones, with roughly nine tenths observed a single time. This specimen consisted of peripheral blood, obtained on day 0 of AZD1222 vaccination. These receptors were taken from an adult in good health.

CDR3 nucleotide sequence: TGCGCCAGCAGCCCCGGACAGGGGCCTGGGGACACTGAAGCTTTCTTT. It codes for CASSPGQGPGDTEAFF. V is TRBV5-1 and J is TRBJ1-1, with 9 bases aligning to TRBD1. CDR1 is SGHRS, CDR2 YFSETQ, per germline. V lost 4 bases to trimming and J lost 3 bases; unmatched junction nucleotides: 10. CDR3 length equals 16 residues.

This chain joins TRBV3-1 (or the pseudogene TRBV3-2) and TRBJ2-7; D is uncertain. V lost 3 bases and J lost 0, with 12 bases in between. Germline CDR1 is LGHDT and CDR2 is YNNKEL (reference sequence). This CDR3 has 15 amino acids. Written as DNA, the CDR3 is TGTGCCAGCAGCCAGGAAACCCTCTACTCCTACGAGCAGTACTTC. Protein product: CASSQETLYSYEQYF.

V and J are TRBV7-2 and TRBJ1-2; D gene uncertain. Germline-derived CDR1 and CDR2 are SGHTA and FQGNSA. The CDR3 spans 13 residues. The ends were cut back, 0 bases at V and 1 base at J, with 3 bases in the middle. CDR3 region: CASSLAGNYGYTF. The DNA for the CDR3 is TGTGCCAGCAGCTTAGCGGGTAACTATGGCTACACCTTC.

The V call is TRBV9, the J call TRBJ2-5; D call uncertain. Trimming removed 3 bases from V and 5 bases from J, with 11 bases in between. The CDR3 loop spans 13 amino acids. Germline assignment: CDR1 SGDLS and CDR2 YYNGEE. CDR3 coding DNA: TGTGCCAGCAGCGCCAGAGTTGGGGAGACCCAGTACTTC. Translated: CASSARVGETQYF.

The chain combines TRBV4-3 with TRBJ2-1; a weak D match, TRBD2 (7 bases). The V end was cut by 5 bases, the J end by 0 bases, with 11 bases between. Looked up from germline, CDR1 is LGHNA and CDR2 is YSLEER. The CDR3 contains 15 residues. The CDR3 sequence: CASSEGGGSYNEQFF. The CDR3 coding sequence is TGCGCCAGCAGCGAAGGGGGGGGCTCCTACAATGAGCAGTTCTTC.

The rearrangement links TRBV7-9 to TRBJ2-7; a possible D gene is TRBD1 (5 bases). In germline, CDR1 is SEHNR, CDR2 FQNEAQ (reference sequence). CDR3 length: 12 residues. Trimming left V 1 base short and J 9 bases short, with 10 bases between. CDR3: CASSLDRSGQYF. In DNA, the CDR3 is TGTGCCAGCAGCTTAGACAGGTCTGGGCAGTACTTC.